Included here is one T cell receptor (beta chain) sequence, with context. The protocol was immunoSEQ multiplex PCR, while the TCRdb copy is restricted to in-frame clones and leaves out a portion. This repertoire shows more than 100,000 clones, about 89% found once; its top ten account for 19%. The data are from a study of control samples from healthy donors and cancer patients. Germline loops: CDR1 SGHRS, CDR2 YFSETQ. The CDR3 length is 15 residues. V lost 4 bases to trimming and J lost 4 bases; unmatched junction nucleotides: 6. V is TRBV5-1 and J is TRBJ2-2, with TRBD1 matching over 8 bases. The receptor's source is a man between 60 and 75 years old with lung cancer. The sample consisted of PBMCs. The CDR3: CASSAGTGFTGELFF. For the CDR3, the DNA is TGCGCCAGCAGCGCCGGGACAGGCTTCACCGGGGAGCTGTTTTTT.